One and the same sample provided the 19 T cell receptor beta chains below, sequenced in a study of shared clonotypes between healthy human individuals. Clones were sequenced by immunoSEQ multiplex PCR, and TCRdb holds only the in-frame ones, with some missing. The table lists about 1.9 million clones, about 94% of them singletons. Terminally differentiated effector memory CD45RA+ cells were left out of the naive CD8 fraction, which was CD45RO-negative and positively selected for CCR7. Input material: naive CD8+ T cells from PBMCs. Every receptor here comes from a man between 18 and 29 years old in good health. Some clones in this sample may be carry-over from other donors' samples.

This clone has a single count. The CDR3 protein is CASSLMASGGENEQFF. DNA for the CDR3: TGCGCCAGCAGCCTAATGGCTAGCGGGGGGGAGAATGAGCAGTTCTTC. This chain connects TRBV4-1 to TRBJ2-1; 12 nucleotides line up with TRBD2. CDR1 is MGHRA and CDR2 is YSYEKL in the germline V gene. The CDR3 length is 16 residues. Losses at the gene ends were 4 bases for V and 7 bases for J; bases not matched to a gene: 8.

Only a few counts were recorded for this clone. The chain has TRBV7-9 and TRBJ1-1; D might be TRBD1 (5 bases). Germline V gives CDR1 SEHNR, CDR2 FQNEAQ (reference sequence). Trimming took 8 bases from V and 8 from J, leaving 9 bases between them. The CDR3 loop spans 10 amino acids. The CDR3 protein is CASAGQEAFF. CDR3 bases: TGTGCCAGCGCAGGACAAGAAGCTTTCTTT.

The chain links TRBV7-8 to TRBJ2-7, with D hard to call. Germline V gene data show CDR1 as SGHVS and CDR2 as FQNEAQ. V was shortened by 5 bases and J by 5 bases, with 7 bases between the two germline ends. This CDR3 region has 11 residues. In DNA, the CDR3 is TGTGCCAGCAGCCTTTCCAACGAGCAGTACTTC. Its protein is CASSLSNEQYF.

The chain uses TRBV29-1 and TRBJ1-1; a weak D match, TRBD1 (5 bases). Per the germline V gene, CDR1 is SQVTM and CDR2 is ANQGSEA. V was pared by 6 bases and J by 0 bases, with 11 bases between. The CDR3 is made up of 13 amino acids. CDR3 in DNA: TGCAGCGTCATGGGGGAAATGAACACTGAAGCTTTCTTT. Its protein is CSVMGEMNTEAFF.

As concerns this clone: Different DNA sequences within this sample yield the same CDR3. The rearrangement links TRBV9 to TRBJ2-7; no reliable D call. Germline V gene data show CDR1 as SGDLS and CDR2 as YYNGEE. Trimming removed 0 bases at V and 1 base at J, with 11 bases between. The CDR3 has 15 amino acids. The CDR3 protein is CASSVGGGTSYEQYF. DNA for the CDR3: TGTGCCAGCAGCGTAGGAGGCGGAACTTCCTACGAGCAGTACTTC.

The genes are TRBV2 and TRBJ2-7, with D tentatively TRBD1 or TRBD2 (6 bases each). This CDR3 region has 14 residues. Germline loops: CDR1 SNHLY, CDR2 FYNNEI. The germline V and J ends were trimmed by 6 bases and 2 bases, with 14 bases remaining between them. CDR3 region: CASREGVQAYEQYF. For the CDR3, the DNA is TGTGCCAGCAGGGAGGGGGTACAGGCCTACGAGCAGTACTTC.

The chain carries TRBV14 and TRBJ2-3, with D hard to call. Germline V gives CDR1 SGHDN, CDR2 FVKESK. V lost 11 bases, J lost 0 bases, and 30 bases lay in between. The CDR3 consists of 19 residues. CDR3 sequence: CAGPLQSNRLITSTDTQYF. The DNA for the CDR3 is TGTGCCGGACCCTTACAGTCTAACCGCCTGATAACTAGCACAGATACGCAGTATTTT.

The chain links TRBV11-2 to TRBJ1-2, with 8 bases aligning to TRBD1. The CDR3 runs to 16 residues. The germline V gene encodes CDR1 SGHAT and CDR2 FQNNGV. With 5 bases clipped from V and 2 bases from J, the junction kept 10 bases outside the gene matches. The CDR3 reads CASSQGPGTGNYGYTF. The CDR3 nucleotides are TGTGCCAGCAGCCAGGGTCCCGGGACAGGAAACTATGGCTACACCTTC.

The rearrangement links TRBV2 to TRBJ1-1; maybe TRBD1 (5 bases). The germline V and J ends were trimmed by 3 bases and 0 bases, with 17 bases remaining between them. The CDR3 consists of 17 residues. Germline CDR1 and CDR2: SNHLY and FYNNEI. CDR3: CASSEIEGPSLNTEAFF. CDR3 sequence (DNA): TGTGCCAGCAGTGAGATAGAGGGGCCGTCTTTGAACACTGAAGCTTTCTTT.

The chain combines TRBV27 with TRBJ2-7, with 9 positions matching TRBD1. CDR1 is MNHEY, CDR2 SMNVEV, per germline (reference sequence). CDR3 length equals 14 residues. With V trimmed by 5 bases and J by 4 bases, 6 bases remained unmatched. Here the CDR3 reads CASSPDRGWYEQYF. CDR3 sequence (DNA): TGTGCCAGCAGTCCGGACAGGGGTTGGTACGAGCAGTACTTC.

V and J are TRBV5-1 and TRBJ1-1; TRBD1 is a possible D gene (5 bases). The germline V and J ends were trimmed by 0 bases and 7 bases, with 10 bases remaining between them. From germline, CDR1 is SGHRS and CDR2 YFSETQ. The CDR3 is 13 amino acids. Here the CDR3 reads CASSLGGAREAFF. In DNA form, the CDR3 reads TGCGCCAGCAGCTTGGGAGGGGCCCGTGAAGCTTTCTTT.

The DNA of the CDR3 is TGTGCCAGCAGCTTGGACAGAAACTATGGCTACACCTTC. The encoded protein is CASSLDRNYGYTF. V usage is TRBV5-6 and J usage is TRBJ1-2; D is undetermined. V lost 0 bases and J lost 2, with 5 bases in between. The CDR3 extends over 13 amino acids. Germline lookup yields CDR1 SGHDT and CDR2 YYEEEE.

This clone has only one observation. This chain connects TRBV7-8 to TRBJ2-7; 7 nucleotides match TRBD2. Losses at the gene ends were 8 bases for V and 4 bases for J; bases not matched to a gene: 11. CDR3 length equals 14 residues. Germline CDR1 is SGHVS and CDR2 is FQNEAQ. The CDR3 sequence: CASAHTWGGYEQYF. CDR3 nucleotides: TGTGCCAGCGCCCATACTTGGGGGGGTTACGAGCAGTACTTC.

J is TRBJ2-7 and V is TRBV2; possible D gene TRBD2, 6 bases. CDR1 SNHLY and CDR2 FYNNEI come from the germline V gene. The germline V and J ends were trimmed by 0 bases and 2 bases, with 14 bases remaining between them. The CDR3 totals 16 residues. The CDR3 DNA reads as TGTGCCAGCAGTGAAGCGCGGGAACGCACTCCCTACGAGCAGTACTTC. It encodes CASSEARERTPYEQYF.

Remarks on this clone: Distinct nucleotide sequences in the sample also encode this CDR3. The genes are TRBV6-1 and TRBJ2-7; weak D call: TRBD2 (6 bases). Germline V gene sequence: CDR1 MNHNS, CDR2 SASEGT. CDR3 length: 13 residues. V was pared by 3 bases and J by 1 base, with 7 bases between. The CDR3 bases are TGTGCCAGCAGTGAGGGACTTTCCTACGAGCAGTACTTC. Residues: CASSEGLSYEQYF.

This clone occurred once. Other DNA sequences in the same sample also yield this CDR3. The rearrangement uses TRBV28 and TRBJ1-1; D gene uncertain. The CDR3 totals 13 residues. Germline V gene sequence: CDR1 MDHEN, CDR2 SYDVKM. With 3 bases removed from V and 0 bases from J, the gap between germline ends came to 5 bases. CDR3 in amino acids: CASSLSLNTEAFF. The CDR3 coding sequence is TGTGCCAGCAGTTTGAGCCTGAACACTGAAGCTTTCTTT.

The chain couples TRBV28 to TRBJ1-5; D not certain. Trimming left V 7 bases short and J 0 bases short, with 13 bases between. This CDR3 has 15 residues. Germline assignment: CDR1 MDHEN and CDR2 SYDVKM. Here the CDR3 reads CASKETVYSNQPQHF. DNA of the CDR3: TGTGCCAGCAAGGAAACAGTCTATAGCAATCAGCCCCAGCATTTT.

This chain joins TRBV6-5 and TRBJ2-7; a possible D gene is TRBD2 (5 bases). CDR1 is MNHEY and CDR2 is SVGAGI in the germline V gene. The V and J ends lost 4 bases and 0 bases respectively, with 7 bases between them. The CDR3 is 13 residues long. As DNA, the CDR3 is TGTGCCAGCAGTTGGACTCGCTCCTACGAGCAGTACTTC. This codes for CASSWTRSYEQYF.

The V call is TRBV5-3, the J call TRBJ2-7; D ambiguous. TRBV5-3 qualifies as an ORF whose function is uncertain. The CDR3 sequence is 10 residues long. Trimming cost V 2 bases and J 6 bases, with 3 bases left between them. The CDR3 DNA follows: TGTGCCAGAAGCTTCTGCGAGCAGTACTTC. Residues: CARSFCEQYF.